The T cell receptor (beta chain) under discussion was sequenced for a study of CD8+ T cells in alopecia areata. Study-level points and caveats: Whether baseline CD8+ expansion is linked to response remains uncertain, given a single nonresponder. Both scalp clonality and the expanded CD8+ clones among the top 100 showed a significant decrease with tofacitinib. Lesional scalp exceeded normal scalp in clonality, especially in alopecia totalis/universalis. Scalp and blood retained many expanded lesional clones during tofacitinib.

Treatment of the sample: oral pan-JAK inhibitor, 5-10 mg twice daily. CDR1 SGHVS and CDR2 FNYEAQ come from the germline V gene. This CDR3 is built from 16 residues. Of note for this clone: Its specificity is not known. Mismatch with germline at one junction end may stem from a read error.

RNA was extracted and reverse transcribed into cDNA as the sequencing template. The repertoire was sequenced with immunoSEQ multiplex PCR; TCRdb's copy has only in-frame clones and lacks some. The sample carries 150,000 or so clones, about three fifths recorded once. The sequence derives from a human donor with alopecia areata. The rearrangement links TRBV7-6 to TRBJ1-5; D gene unclear. Sample: CD4+ T cells sorted from blood, taken at week 4, from a patient treated with tofacitinib. CDR3: CASSLGSWGSDQPQHF. The CDR3 bases are TGTGCCAGCAGCTTAGGGAGCTGGGGTAGCGATCAGCCCCAGCATTTT.